The subject of this entry is one T cell receptor beta chain. The sample belongs to a study of metastatic and nonmetastatic thyroid tumors. At the level of the study: Where malignant and benign thyroid patients were concerned, repertoires were compared across blood and tumor or nodule tissue.

The ends were cut back, 3 bases at V and 4 bases at J, with 6 bases in the middle. Germline values: CDR1 SGHTA, CDR2 FQGNSA. This CDR3 is 13 amino acids long. Patients were all untreated before their thyroid surgery. TCRdb re-clonotyped the PCR reads via MiXCR. The data show about 30,000 clones, more than 3.5% seen once. This chain uses TRBV7-2 with TRBJ2-2; unclear D gene. Sequenced: blood. The TCR was taken from a female donor with papillary thyroid cancer or a benign thyroid nodule (not recorded which). Some clones in this sample may be carry-over from other donors' samples. CDR3 bases: TGTGCCAGCAGCTTGATGGCCACCGGGGAGCTGTTTTTT. Residues: CASSLMATGELFF.